This T cell receptor beta chain emerged from a study of PD-1 blockade in classical Hodgkin lymphoma. Overall study: The study gave patients nivolumab 3 mg/kg intravenously every 2 weeks. Notes on the study in general: For complete responders, baseline diversity was comparable to that of newly diagnosed patients. At C4D1, TCR diversity had climbed significantly for CD4+ cells, though not for CD8+ cells.

V was clipped by 4 bases and J by 0 bases; unmatched bases: 4. The CDR3 consists of 14 residues. From germline, CDR1 is SGHRS and CDR2 YFSETQ. After autologous stem cell transplantation all patients relapsed, and prior brentuximab vedotin exposure differed between cohorts. As to this clone: Antigen unknown.

Generated by immunoSEQ multiplex PCR, the TCRdb table keeps only in-frame clones and is missing some. The profile shows about 94,000 clones, 89% of them singletons. The sequences come from peripheral blood mononuclear cells (PBMCs), collected before the second cycle of nivolumab. This chain uses TRBV5-1 with TRBJ2-7; TRBD2 aligns across 7 bases. The clonotype was recovered from a human donor with classical Hodgkin lymphoma. The CDR3 reads CASSRGEASYEQYF. The CDR3 DNA reads as TGCGCCAGCAGCCGGGGGGAGGCCTCCTACGAGCAGTACTTC.